This is a list of T cell receptor beta chains from one sample in a study of T cells in Graves' hyperthyroidism and ophthalmopathy. TCRdb passed the multiplex PCR reads through MiXCR, listing each CDR3 protein once. The table records 340,000 or so distinct CDR3 sequences, approximately 17% of them present only once. Sequences were obtained from blood. The source of these receptors is a man aged 25-40 years with Graves' hyperthyroidism. Each CDR3 is given with its conserved first and last residue. Fields, in order: J gene, V gene, D gene, clone size, CDR3 protein, CDR3 DNA. D genes are given only for firm matches. Rows may omit the clone size; those that give it use once, few, many or a size class.

j_gene: TRBJ2-3; v_gene: TRBV2; d_gene: NA; abundance: many; CDR3aa: CASTRGEPQYF; CDR3nt: TGTGCCAGCACCAGAGGCGAGCCGCAGTATTTT
j_gene: TRBJ2-3; v_gene: TRBV5-1; d_gene: TRBD2; abundance: many; CDR3aa: CASSLWTSGRDTQYF; CDR3nt: TGCGCCAGCAGCCTCTGGACTAGCGGGAGGGATACGCAGTATTTT
j_gene: TRBJ1-1; v_gene: TRBV30; d_gene: NA; abundance: many; CDR3aa: CAWSVSGATEAFF; CDR3nt: TGTGCCTGGAGTGTATCCGGGGCCACTGAAGCTTTCTTT
j_gene: TRBJ1-1; v_gene: TRBV3-1; d_gene: NA; abundance: few; CDR3aa: CASSQLGKAFF; CDR3nt: TGTGCCAGCAGCCAATTAGGGAAGGCTTTCTTT
j_gene: TRBJ2-7; v_gene: TRBV11-3; d_gene: NA; abundance: many; CDR3aa: CASSLGWDEQYF; CDR3nt: TGTGCCAGCAGCTTAGGTTGGGACGAGCAGTACTTC
j_gene: TRBJ1-2; v_gene: TRBV11-2; d_gene: NA; abundance: few; CDR3aa: CASSPPAGGRKASGYTF; CDR3nt: TGTGCCAGCAGCCCCCCCGCCGGCGGACGGAAGGCCTCTGGCTACACCTTC
j_gene: TRBJ2-3; v_gene: TRBV5-6; d_gene: TRBD2; abundance: NA; CDR3aa: CASSLSAGRGKGGSTDTQYF; CDR3nt: TGTGCCAGCAGCTTGAGCGCCGGGAGGGGGAAAGGAGGGAGCACAGATACGCAGTATTTT
j_gene: TRBJ2-7; v_gene: TRBV5-6; d_gene: TRBD1; abundance: NA; CDR3aa: CASSLPDRESEQYF; CDR3nt: TGTGCCAGCAGCTTACCGGACAGGGAGAGCGAGCAGTACTTC
j_gene: TRBJ2-7; v_gene: TRBV28; d_gene: NA; abundance: NA; CDR3aa: CASSATGRFFPGRTYEQYF; CDR3nt: TGTGCCAGCAGCGCTACAGGGAGGTTTTTTCCGGGAAGAACCTACGAGCAGTACTTC
j_gene: TRBJ1-2; v_gene: TRBV7-9; d_gene: NA; abundance: few; CDR3aa: CASSSMGLDYGYTF; CDR3nt: TGTGCCAGCAGCTCCATGGGGCTGGACTATGGCTACACCTTC
j_gene: TRBJ1-4; v_gene: TRBV20-1; d_gene: NA; abundance: few; CDR3aa: CSARAPWRKLFF; CDR3nt: TGCAGTGCTCGAGCCCCTTGGAGGAAACTGTTTTTT
j_gene: TRBJ2-1; v_gene: TRBV7-2; d_gene: TRBD2; abundance: many; CDR3aa: CASSLVGLAGGGNEQFF; CDR3nt: TGTGCCAGCAGCTTAGTAGGACTAGCGGGAGGGGGAAATGAGCAGTTCTTC
j_gene: TRBJ2-1; v_gene: TRBV20-1; d_gene: NA; abundance: many; CDR3aa: CSATARPSPLNEQFF; CDR3nt: TGCAGTGCCACCGCGAGGCCTAGTCCCCTCAATGAGCAGTTCTTC
j_gene: TRBJ2-1; v_gene: TRBV30; d_gene: NA; abundance: NA; CDR3aa: CAWSGLQGPSSYNEQFF; CDR3nt: TGTGCCTGGAGTGGCCTCCAGGGGCCGAGCTCCTACAATGAGCAGTTCTTC
j_gene: TRBJ1-2; v_gene: TRBV2; d_gene: NA; abundance: many; CDR3aa: CASSSLDTARGYTF; CDR3nt: TGTGCCAGCAGTTCCCTGGACACAGCCCGGGGCTACACCTTC
j_gene: TRBJ2-3; v_gene: TRBV13; d_gene: TRBD2; abundance: many; CDR3aa: CASSLTLAGGSTDTQYF; CDR3nt: TGTGCCAGCAGCTTAACTCTAGCGGGAGGGTCCACAGATACGCAGTATTTT
j_gene: TRBJ2-7; v_gene: TRBV9; d_gene: TRBD1; abundance: NA; CDR3aa: CASSPRPTGAYEQYF; CDR3nt: TGTGCCAGCAGCCCCCGACCGACAGGGGCCTACGAGCAGTACTTC
j_gene: TRBJ1-3; v_gene: TRBV4-1; d_gene: NA; abundance: NA; CDR3aa: CASSPMTGNTIYF; CDR3nt: TGCGCCAGCAGCCCAATGACTGGAAACACCATATATTTT
j_gene: TRBJ2-2; v_gene: TRBV24-1; d_gene: NA; abundance: few; CDR3aa: CATSDSETGNTGELFF; CDR3nt: TGTGCCACCAGTGATTCTGAGACAGGCAACACCGGGGAGCTGTTTTTT
j_gene: TRBJ2-1; v_gene: TRBV19; d_gene: NA; abundance: few; CDR3aa: CASSTLGLEQFF; CDR3nt: TGTGCCAGTAGTACCCTTGGACTAGAGCAGTTCTTC
j_gene: TRBJ2-7; v_gene: TRBV14; d_gene: TRBD2; abundance: NA; CDR3aa: CASSQDFAFISGRSYEQYF; CDR3nt: TGTGCCAGCAGCCAAGATTTCGCTTTCATTAGCGGGAGGAGCTACGAGCAGTACTTC
j_gene: TRBJ2-1; v_gene: TRBV6-2/TRBV6-3; d_gene: TRBD2; abundance: NA; CDR3aa: CASSPGTSGRGNEQFF; CDR3nt: TGTGCCAGCAGTCCAGGGACTAGCGGGAGGGGAAATGAGCAGTTCTTC
j_gene: TRBJ2-3; v_gene: TRBV11-2; d_gene: NA; abundance: many; CDR3aa: CASSQMGRVEDTQYF; CDR3nt: TGTGCCAGCAGCCAAATGGGCAGGGTGGAAGATACGCAGTATTTT
j_gene: TRBJ2-1; v_gene: TRBV12-3/TRBV12-4; d_gene: NA; abundance: many; CDR3aa: CANSLVEAEQFF; CDR3nt: TGTGCCAACAGTTTAGTGGAGGCGGAGCAGTTCTTC
j_gene: TRBJ2-3; v_gene: TRBV28; d_gene: TRBD2; abundance: NA; CDR3aa: CASRGAGTSAEDTQYF; CDR3nt: TGTGCCAGCAGGGGGGCCGGGACTAGCGCTGAAGATACGCAGTATTTT
j_gene: TRBJ2-1; v_gene: TRBV5-5; d_gene: NA; abundance: many; CDR3aa: CASSLPYGGNSYNEQFF; CDR3nt: TGTGCCAGCAGCCTTCCGTATGGGGGTAACTCCTACAATGAGCAGTTCTTC
j_gene: TRBJ2-7; v_gene: TRBV7-9; d_gene: TRBD2; abundance: NA; CDR3aa: CASSLAGLAGNYEQYF; CDR3nt: TGTGCCAGCAGCTTGGCCGGGCTAGCGGGGAACTACGAGCAGTACTTC
j_gene: TRBJ2-7; v_gene: TRBV3-1; d_gene: NA; abundance: many; CDR3aa: CASSQFLGQQQYF; CDR3nt: TGTGCCAGCAGCCAATTCCTAGGGCAGCAGCAGTACTTC
j_gene: TRBJ2-1; v_gene: TRBV6-1; d_gene: NA; abundance: many; CDR3aa: CASSSRGYNEQFF; CDR3nt: TGTGCCAGCAGTTCACGGGGTTACAATGAGCAGTTCTTC
j_gene: TRBJ2-7; v_gene: TRBV5-4; d_gene: NA; abundance: NA; CDR3aa: CASSQPSWTETYEQYF; CDR3nt: TGTGCCAGCAGCCAACCCTCTTGGACGGAAACCTACGAGCAGTACTTC
j_gene: TRBJ1-1; v_gene: TRBV10-3; d_gene: NA; abundance: NA; CDR3aa: CAISESEAFF; CDR3nt: TGTGCCATCAGTGAGTCTGAAGCTTTCTTT
j_gene: TRBJ2-2; v_gene: TRBV6-4; d_gene: TRBD1; abundance: NA; CDR3aa: CASSDFHRGTTGELFF; CDR3nt: TGTGCCAGCAGTGACTTTCACAGGGGCACTACCGGGGAGCTGTTTTTT
j_gene: TRBJ2-4; v_gene: TRBV10-3; d_gene: TRBD1; abundance: many; CDR3aa: CAISGGQLAKNIQYF; CDR3nt: TGTGCCATCAGTGGGGGACAGCTAGCCAAAAACATTCAGTACTTC
j_gene: TRBJ2-1; v_gene: TRBV18; d_gene: NA; abundance: NA; CDR3aa: CASSPPAGYNEQFF; CDR3nt: TGTGCCAGCTCACCACCGGCGGGGTACAATGAGCAGTTCTTC
j_gene: TRBJ2-1; v_gene: TRBV20-1; d_gene: NA; abundance: few; CDR3aa: CSAPLVGPYNEQFF; CDR3nt: TGCAGTGCTCCCCTCGTGGGGCCCTACAATGAGCAGTTCTTC
j_gene: TRBJ2-3; v_gene: TRBV25-1; d_gene: NA; abundance: few; CDR3aa: CASGGAGGSTDTQYF; CDR3nt: TGTGCCAGTGGAGGGGCAGGGGGTAGCACAGATACGCAGTATTTT
j_gene: TRBJ1-5; v_gene: TRBV3-1; d_gene: NA; abundance: NA; CDR3aa: CASSQWSGAHQPQHF; CDR3nt: TGTGCCAGCAGCCAATGGTCAGGGGCCCATCAGCCCCAGCATTTT
j_gene: TRBJ2-7; v_gene: TRBV24-1; d_gene: NA; abundance: many; CDR3aa: CATSDPTGLKQYF; CDR3nt: TGTGCCACCAGTGACCCTACCGGCTTGAAGCAGTACTTC